This TCR beta chain appears in the sequencing data of a study of control samples from healthy donors and cancer patients. Between the trimmed V and J ends, which lost 1 base and 0 bases, there was a span of 8 bases. Germline V gene lookup returns CDR1 LGHNA and CDR2 YSLEER. The CDR3 is made up of 15 amino acids. Libraries were prepared by immunoSEQ multiplex PCR; TCRdb keeps only in-frame clonotypes and omits some of them. This repertoire shows 140,000 or so clones, about 89% found once; its top ten account for 4.9%. V usage is TRBV4-3 and J usage is TRBJ2-3; no clear D gene. Sequencing was carried out using blood. The TCR sequence derives from a young man in good health. This CDR3 reads CASSQGERSTDTQYF. The CDR3 region has the DNA TGCGCCAGCAGCCAAGGGGAAAGGAGCACAGATACGCAGTATTTT.